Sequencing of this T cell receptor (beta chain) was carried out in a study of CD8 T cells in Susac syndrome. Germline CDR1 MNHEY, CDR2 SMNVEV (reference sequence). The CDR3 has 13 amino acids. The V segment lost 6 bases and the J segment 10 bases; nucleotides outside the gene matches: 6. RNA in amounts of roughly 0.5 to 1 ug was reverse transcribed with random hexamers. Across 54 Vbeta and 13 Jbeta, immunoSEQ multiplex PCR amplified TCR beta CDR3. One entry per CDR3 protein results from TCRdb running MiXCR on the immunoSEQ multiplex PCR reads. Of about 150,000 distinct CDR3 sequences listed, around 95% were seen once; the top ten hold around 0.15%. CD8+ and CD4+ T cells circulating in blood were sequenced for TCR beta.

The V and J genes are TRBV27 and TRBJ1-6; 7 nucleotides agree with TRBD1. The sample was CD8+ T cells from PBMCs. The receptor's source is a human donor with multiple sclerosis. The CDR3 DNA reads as TGTGCCAGCAGCGTGACAGGGCGATCACCCCTCCACTTT. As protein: CASSVTGRSPLHF.